This TCR beta chain came from a study of identical twins. General study results and limits: Findings depended on cross-sectional statistics rather than tracking the same donors.

Germline CDR1 is SQVTM and CDR2 is ANQGSEA. V was shortened by 6 bases and J by 2 bases, with 8 bases between the two germline ends. CDR3 size: 11 residues. Remarks on this clonotype: Antigen specificity is unknown.

The donors were all healthy and Caucasian. A universal primer binding site was introduced by template switching. The final cDNA contained unique molecular identifiers. One entry per CDR3 protein results from TCRdb running MiXCR on the 5' RACE reads. The sample has around 250,000 distinct CDR3 sequences, approximately 12% seen once. This sample was also put to use in a study of yellow fever vaccine responses in identical twins.

The rearrangement links TRBV29-1 to TRBJ2-7, with no clear D. The origin of this receptor is a woman aged 18-29 years in good health. The sequencing input was memory (CD45RO+) T cells sorted from blood. CDR3 in DNA: TGCAGCGTGGCGACAACCTACGAGCAGTACTTC. This codes for CSVATTYEQYF.